The rows below give T cell receptor beta chains drawn from one sample of a study of PD-1 blockade in classical Hodgkin lymphoma. Profiled with immunoSEQ multiplex PCR; TCRdb holds only in-frame clones, not every one. The data show 4,900 or so clones, around three fifths seen once. Here the sequenced sample was peripheral blood mononuclear cells (PBMCs), taken at baseline. The receptors stem from a human donor with classical Hodgkin lymphoma. Each CDR3 is given with its conserved first and last residue. D genes are given only for firm matches. Not every row has a clone size; where given, it reads once, few, many or a size class.

TRBJ2-7,NA,TRBV30,NA,15,CACPSWTLISYEQYF,TGTGCCTGCCCGTCCTGGACTCTAATATCCTACGAGCAGTACTTC
TRBJ2-1,NA,TRBV29-1,TRBD2,13,CSGGTSRDNEQFF,TGCAGCGGCGGGACTAGCCGGGACAATGAGCAGTTCTTC
TRBJ1-1,few,TRBV30,NA,13,CAWVDGFNTEAFF,TGTGCCTGGGTGGACGGATTTAACACTGAAGCTTTCTTT
TRBJ2-3,NA,TRBV5-1,TRBD1,16,CASSSGTGAGTDTQYF,TGCGCCAGCAGCTCCGGGACAGGGGCTGGCACAGATACGCAGTATTTT
TRBJ2-1,NA,TRBV5-1,NA,15,CASSPRQGTSNEQFF,TGCGCCAGCAGCCCGCGCCAAGGGACAAGCAATGAGCAGTTCTTC
TRBJ1-5,NA,TRBV18,NA,13,CASSPTGNQPQHF,TGTGCCAGCTCACCGACAGGTAATCAGCCCCAGCATTTT
TRBJ2-7,few,TRBV19,NA,14,CASSDQGEGYEQYF,TGTGCCAGTAGTGATCAGGGAGAGGGATACGAGCAGTACTTC
TRBJ1-3,NA,TRBV27,NA,15,CASSLSRSSGNTIYF,TGTGCCAGCAGTTTGAGTAGGAGCTCTGGAAACACCATATATTTT
TRBJ2-7,NA,TRBV11-2,TRBD2,13,CASSFGGTYEQYF,TGTGCCAGCAGCTTCGGGGGGACCTACGAGCAGTACTTC
TRBJ2-3,NA,TRBV28,NA,13,CASSLSRPDTQYF,TGTGCCAGCAGTCTATCCCGGCCAGATACGCAGTATTTT
TRBJ2-1,medium-sized,TRBV5-5,TRBD2,17,CASSLNIAGAVGNEQFF,TGTGCCAGCAGCTTGAACATAGCGGGAGCGGTGGGAAATGAGCAGTTCTTC
TRBJ2-3,NA,TRBV30,TRBD2,13,CAWSEGGPDTQYF,TGTGCCTGGAGTGAGGGAGGGCCAGATACGCAGTATTTT
TRBJ1-5,NA,TRBV7-2,TRBD1,14,CASSPRQGRQPQHF,TGTGCCAGCAGCCCGAGACAGGGCCGGCAGCCCCAGCATTTT
TRBJ2-7,NA,TRBV18,NA,12,CASSPEAYEQYF,TGTGCCAGCTCACCAGAGGCCTACGAGCAGTACTTC
TRBJ1-4,NA,TRBV7-9,NA,13,CASSLGASGELFF,TGTGCCAGCAGCTTAGGGGCGTCTGGGGAACTGTTTTTT
TRBJ2-5,NA,TRBV15,TRBD2,15,CATSILAGVEETQYF,TGTGCCACCAGCATCCTAGCGGGGGTCGAGGAGACCCAGTACTTC
TRBJ2-7,NA,TRBV25-1,NA,14,CASSEWGDRYEQYF,TGTGCCAGCAGTGAATGGGGTGATCGATACGAGCAGTACTTC
TRBJ2-3,NA,TRBV6-5,NA,13,CASASRRTDTQYF,TGTGCCAGCGCCTCAAGGAGGACAGATACGCAGTATTTT
TRBJ2-7,NA,TRBV6-1,NA,14,CASSAEGPSYEQYF,TGTGCCAGCAGTGCCGAGGGTCCCTCCTACGAGCAGTACTTC
TRBJ2-7,NA,TRBV7-6,NA,16,CASSLAAGQSSYEQYF,TGTGCCAGCAGCTTAGCGGCAGGACAAAGCTCCTACGAGCAGTACTTC
TRBJ2-3,NA,TRBV7-9,NA,14,CASSLDTVADTQYF,TGTGCCAGCAGCCTCGATACAGTGGCAGATACGCAGTATTTT
TRBJ1-2,NA,TRBV6-1,NA,14,CASSPYPRLHGYTF,TGTGCCAGCAGTCCTTACCCTAGGCTTCATGGCTACACCTTC
TRBJ1-2,medium-sized,TRBV30,NA,13,CAWRAGPNYGYTF,TGTGCCTGGAGGGCCGGGCCTAACTATGGCTACACCTTC
TRBJ1-1,NA,TRBV6-6,NA,13,CASSTRVNTEAFF,TGTGCCAGCAGTACCAGGGTGAACACTGAAGCTTTCTTT
TRBJ2-1,once,TRBV2,TRBD2,15,CASSELAGGYNEQFF,TGTGCCAGCAGTGAACTCGCGGGAGGTTACAATGAGCAGTTCTTC